This T cell receptor beta chain is drawn from a study of T cells expressing NK-cell markers. TCRdb re-called the 5' RACE reads and catalogs CDR3 proteins one per entry, DNA excluded. The sample has some 150,000 distinct CDR3 sequences. Germline CDR1 and CDR2: SGHNT and YYREEE (reference sequence). The CDR3 runs to 16 residues. This receptor was taken from a young man in good health. What was sequenced was blood T cells: a sorted CD56 or NKG2C T cell subset, CD4+ or CD8+ T cells, or bulk PBMC T cells (not recorded which). The rearrangement links TRBV5-4 to TRBJ2-2; there is no DNA to check the TCRdb D call of TRBD2. The CDR3 reads CASSTGTSGSTGELFF.